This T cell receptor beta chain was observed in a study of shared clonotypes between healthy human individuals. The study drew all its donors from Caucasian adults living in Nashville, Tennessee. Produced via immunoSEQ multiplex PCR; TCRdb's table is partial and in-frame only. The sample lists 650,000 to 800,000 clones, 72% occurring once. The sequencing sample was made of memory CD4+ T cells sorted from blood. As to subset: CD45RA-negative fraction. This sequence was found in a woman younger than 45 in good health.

This chain's CDR3 is CASSEAAGGITQYF. The CDR3 DNA reads as TGCGCCAGCAGTGAAGCAGCGGGGGGGATTACGCAGTATTTT. The chain is built from TRBV10-2 and TRBJ2-3, with 10 bases that match TRBD2. The germline V gene has CDR1 WSHSY and CDR2 SAAADI. There are 14 residues in the CDR3. The junction had 5 bases not matched to a gene; V was cut back by 3 bases and J by 8 bases.